These 11 T cell receptor beta chains originate from one sample sequenced in a study of early stage breast cancer tumors. Sequencing used immunoSEQ multiplex PCR; TCRdb keeps in-frame clones, though not all of them. Of under 30,000 clones listed, approximately 72% are singletons. The sample consisted of blood. Source of these receptors: a person aged 45 to 59 with breast cancer.

This chain connects TRBV29-1 to TRBJ1-1; unclear D gene. The V gene's germline CDR1 is SQVTM and CDR2 ANQGSEA. CDR3 size: 13 residues. With 4 bases removed from V and 3 bases from J, the gap between germline ends came to 12 bases. The CDR3 nucleotides are TGCAGCGTTGCCCGCGGGATTTACACTGAAGCTTTCTTT. Protein sequence: CSVARGIYTEAFF.

V is TRBV5-1 and J is TRBJ1-3; possible D gene TRBD1, 5 bases. Germline values: CDR1 SGHRS, CDR2 YFSETQ. The V end was cut by 0 bases, the J end by 8 bases, with 15 bases between. This CDR3 has 15 residues. The DNA for the CDR3 is TGCGCCAGCAGCTTGGCCAACCAGGCGGGGGACACCATATATTTT. This encodes CASSLANQAGDTIYF.

The chain links TRBV7-6 to TRBJ2-2; no firm D call. The CDR3 is made up of 14 amino acids. V dropped 5 bases and J dropped 1 base, with 8 bases sitting between them. Germline V CDR1 and CDR2: SGHVS, FNYEAQ. The CDR3 DNA reads TGTGCCAGCAGCCCAACAAGGAACACCGGGGAGCTGTTTTTT. Translated, it gives CASSPTRNTGELFF.

In its sample, this clone was seen once. CDR3 residues: CASSQARGANSPLHF. The DNA of the CDR3 is TGCGCCAGCAGCCAAGCAAGGGGAGCCAATTCACCCCTCCACTTT. V usage is TRBV4-3 and J usage is TRBJ1-6; possibly TRBD1 for D (5 bases). This CDR3 region has 15 residues. V was cut by 1 base and J by 7 bases, with 11 bases left in between. Per the germline V gene, CDR1 is LGHNA and CDR2 is YSLEER.

The V and J genes are TRBV9 and TRBJ1-1; the match to TRBD1 covers 9 bases. Trimming took 2 bases from V and 4 from J; bases not matched to a gene: 6. Germline CDR1 is SGDLS and CDR2 is YYNGEE. The CDR3 is 15 amino acids. This CDR3 is CASSVGGTGPTEAFF. CDR3 DNA sequence: TGTGCCAGCAGCGTCGGGGGGACAGGGCCCACTGAAGCTTTCTTT.

The rearrangement links TRBV18 to TRBJ2-1; 9 bases align to TRBD1. Germline V CDR1 and CDR2: KGHSH, LQKENI. The CDR3 covers 15 residues. V lost 5 bases and J lost 1; bases outside the gene matches: 3. The chain's CDR3 is CASSSGTGSYNEQFF. As DNA, the CDR3 is TGTGCCAGCTCATCCGGGACAGGGTCCTACAATGAGCAGTTCTTC.

CDR3 nucleotide sequence: TGCAGCGTTTCCTCTGGGCTGACCGCCTACGAGCAGTACTTC. Its translation is CSVSSGLTAYEQYF. This chain connects TRBV29-1 to TRBJ2-7; D gene unclear. This CDR3 has 14 amino acids. In germline, CDR1 is SQVTM, CDR2 ANQGSEA. Trimming removed 5 bases from V and 2 bases from J, with 16 bases in between.

The chain is built from TRBV15 and TRBJ2-2; D is undetermined. Germline V gene data show CDR1 as LNHNV and CDR2 as YYDKDF (reference sequence). The CDR3 length is 13 residues. Trimming left V 3 bases short and J 4 bases short, with 6 bases between. The CDR3 bases are TGTGCCACCAGCAGTGACTTCACCGGGGAGCTGTTTTTT. Translation gives CATSSDFTGELFF. The whole variable domain, remainder taken from reference TRBV15 and TRBJ2-2, is DAMVIQNPRYQVTQFGKPVTLSCSQTLNHNVMYWYQQKSSQAPKLLFHYYDKDFNNEADTPDNFQSRRPNTSFCFLDIRSPGLGDTAMYLCATSSDFTGELFFGEGSRLTVL.

The chain carries TRBV9 and TRBJ2-7, with 13 nucleotides matching TRBD2. The junction had 7 bases not matched to a gene; V was cut back by 2 bases and J by 5 bases. CDR1 SGDLS and CDR2 YYNGEE come from the germline V gene. This CDR3 has 16 amino acids. The CDR3 protein is CASSVGTSGTWNEQYF. Here the CDR3 DNA reads TGTGCCAGCAGCGTCGGGACTAGCGGGACCTGGAACGAGCAGTACTTC.

The chain carries TRBV5-4 and TRBJ2-7, with 13 bases that match TRBD2. The J segment lost 4 bases and the V segment lost 4 bases, leaving 8 bases of the junction unmatched. This CDR3 has 16 amino acids. Germline V gene sequence: CDR1 SGHNT, CDR2 YYREEE (reference sequence). In DNA form, the CDR3 reads TGTGCCAGCAGCGGAAAACTAGCGGGAGGGCGATACGAGCAGTACTTC. Amino acid sequence: CASSGKLAGGRYEQYF.

This sequence joins TRBV6-5 and TRBJ2-5; no definite D call. In germline, CDR1 is MNHEY, CDR2 SVGAGI. The CDR3 consists of 16 residues. The V end was cut by 0 bases, the J end by 9 bases, with 20 bases between. The CDR3 sequence: CASSYSTPGLAVAQYF. DNA for the CDR3: TGTGCCAGCAGTTACTCGACTCCAGGCCTGGCGGTGGCCCAGTACTTC.